This is a list of T cell receptor beta chains from one sample in a study of cytomegalovirus exposure and HLA in healthy donors. The method was immunoSEQ multiplex PCR; TCRdb's version includes in-frame clones alone and lacks a portion of them. The table has about 180,000 clones, about 82% seen once. Sequenced material: PBMCs. The receptors were gathered from a man aged 18 to 30 in good health and CMV-seronegative. Both conserved end residues are part of each CDR3.

V gene	J gene	CDR3 protein
TRBV5-1	TRBJ1-3	CASSLAGQGFSGNTIYF
TRBV27	TRBJ2-3	CASSSRWRTSTDTQYF
TRBV28	TRBJ1-3	CASQQGIGNTIYF
TRBV7-9	TRBJ1-1	CSSSNSRGLEAFF
TRBV29-1	TRBJ2-7	CSVELLAVPYEQYF
TRBV6-5	TRBJ2-7	CASSYRTSGLSYEQYF
TRBV28	TRBJ1-5	CASTTDRNQPQHF
TRBV28	TRBJ1-5	CASSSTTGPNQPQHF
TRBV6-7	TRBJ1-1	CASSPLQALNTEAFF
TRBV5-6	TRBJ1-2	CASSFGVFGTGGGYTF
TRBV6-5	TRBJ2-4	CASSYSGGRGDIQYF
TRBV19	TRBJ2-1	CASRNLAGDNEQFF
TRBV7-8	TRBJ2-2	CASSLGGGGLRTGELFF
TRBV7-2	TRBJ1-6	CASSLRSGNSPLHF
TRBV30	TRBJ1-5	CAWSEGTGAAGGPQHF
TRBV25-1	TRBJ1-1	CASTRNRGRRTEAFF
TRBV10-2	TRBJ2-7	CASSLDRGYEQYF
TRBV18	TRBJ2-5	CASSPYTGVQETQYF
TRBV7-3	TRBJ1-5	CASSLSRGPGRYSNQPQHF
TRBV9	TRBJ2-3	CASSVEGGGTDTQYF
TRBV27	TRBJ2-1	CASSSDAGSSYNEQFF
TRBV4-2	TRBJ2-3	CASSQRTGATDTQYF
TRBV15	TRBJ2-1	CATSGQREQFF
TRBV4-2	TRBJ2-1	CASSQRVLDEQFF
TRBV7-8	TRBJ1-5	CASSLAGQGSNQPQHF
TRBV30	TRBJ2-7	CAWNTGAPYEQYF
TRBV2	TRBJ1-1	CASTHDRAGTEAFF
TRBV30	TRBJ2-7	CAWNSGLASLHF
TRBV7-9	TRBJ2-4	CASSFIRTSGGSAKNIQYF
TRBV7-9	TRBJ2-1	CSSSPLAGGQEQFF
TRBV9	TRBJ2-7	CASSPREGRYEQYF
TRBV18	TRBJ1-2	CASSPSRDRGVYGYTF
TRBV18	TRBJ2-7	CASSPYLNYEQYF
TRBV11-2	TRBJ2-1	CASSSKQGASSYNEQFF
TRBV6-5	TRBJ1-1	CASSYRLGQGLTEAFF
TRBV2	TRBJ2-2	CASSEPAGGTGELFF
TRBV27	TRBJ2-7	CASKAGGFVDEQYF
TRBV9	TRBJ2-7	CASSSGGAEQYF
TRBV7-6	TRBJ2-7	CASSLTRDRGSEQYF
TRBV14	TRBJ2-7	CASRDTGTGGYEQYF
TRBV30	TRBJ1-2	CALPGVYYGYTF
TRBV10-3	TRBJ2-3	CAISESGDRGDTQYF
TRBV9	TRBJ2-7	CASSVDEGAFSEQYF
TRBV28	TRBJ1-2	CASLGGYYGYTF
TRBV6-4	TRBJ2-5	CASTDVCCPGLASETQYF
TRBV28	TRBJ1-5	CAAQTGGYQPQHF
TRBV6-1	TRBJ2-2	CASSGLAGGPFAGELFF
TRBV28	TRBJ2-2	CASNSIQSTGELFF
TRBV30	TRBJ1-1	CASSSGTEAFF
TRBV6-1	TRBJ2-1	CASSVGQGAYNEQFF
TRBV7-9	TRBJ1-2	CASSLEGQGANYGYTF
TRBV7-7	TRBJ2-5	CASSFSVQETQYF
TRBV28	TRBJ1-6	CASRGSGVSNSPLHF
TRBV7-9	TRBJ2-1	CATTAANSYNEQFF
TRBV7-3	TRBJ2-7	CASSPGSGPVSEQYF
TRBV6-5	TRBJ1-2	CASSSGEVRGYTF
TRBV27	TRBJ2-3	CASSSRLAGGPRTDTQYF
TRBV28	TRBJ2-7	CASSASYEQYF
TRBV14	TRBJ2-7	CASSQDRVIAIYEQYF